Included here is one T cell receptor beta chain sequence, with context. No antigen is known for it. This record comes from a study of T cells in tumors after PD-1 blockade. Overall study context: Daily vismodegib 150 mg continued in a subset of anti-PD-1-treated patients. General study findings and limits: Blood contained about two fifths of the tumor's TCR clonotypes.

Trimming cost V 6 bases and J 1 base; bases outside gene matches: 10. CDR3 length: 17 residues. The V gene's germline CDR1 is SGHNT and CDR2 YYREEE (reference sequence). Data came from immunoSEQ multiplex PCR; TCRdb stores just in-frame clones and leaves some out. The sample lists about 59,000 clones, roughly 78% occurring once. Source: PBMCs, taken before anti-PD-1 treatment. This chain connects TRBV5-4 to TRBJ2-1; 10 nucleotides line up with TRBD1. The origin of this receptor is a human donor with basal cell carcinoma. CDR3 region: CASTPTGGPLSYNEQFF. Here the CDR3 DNA reads TGTGCCAGCACCCCGACAGGGGGCCCGCTTTCCTACAATGAGCAGTTCTTC.